This T cell receptor beta chain comes out of a study of identical twins. Study outcomes and limitations: These conclusions were based on statistical analysis (cross-sectional, not following the same donors).

V lost 7 bases and J 0 bases, leaving 9 bases between the germline ends. The CDR3 runs to 13 residues. In germline, CDR1 is LNHDA, CDR2 SQIVND (reference sequence). TCRdb redid the calling of the 5' RACE reads with MiXCR, one entry per CDR3 protein. Here the sample spans roughly 720,000 distinct CDR3 sequences, 15% to 20% being singletons. This clonotype has only a few counts. Its antigen is unknown. The data also belong to a second study, concerning T cells expressing NK-cell markers. Turning to that study: The CD3+CD56-NKG2C+ fraction was also led by these clonotypes in a few donors.

The sequenced sample consisted of PBMCs. The V and J genes are TRBV19 and TRBJ1-1, with D possibly TRBD1 on 5 matching bases. The source is a woman between 18 and 29 years old in good health. The CDR3 sequence is CASNDRLNTEAFF. Here the CDR3 DNA reads TGTGCCAGTAACGACAGATTGAACACTGAAGCTTTCTTT. Filled out from reference TRBV19 and TRBJ1-1, the complete variable domain reads DGGITQSPKYLFRKEGQNVTLSCEQNLNHDAMYWYRQDPGQGLRLIYYSQIVNDFQKGDIAEGYSVSREKKESFPLTVTSAQKNPTAFYLCASNDRLNTEAFFGQGTRLTVV.